This TCR beta chain was recovered during a study of blood T cells in healthy people across ages. On this clonotype itself: Its antigen is still unknown.

Whole-study results and caveats: It was found that TCR beta diversity correlated strongly with the percentage of naive T cells. Older age coincided with a roughly linear decline in TCR beta diversity per million T cells.

The V segment lost 7 bases and the J segment 10 bases; nucleotides outside the gene matches: 12. From germline, CDR1 is MGHRA and CDR2 YSYEKL. The CDR3 length is 16 residues. A J-beta primer mix and a sample-barcoded 5' primer were used in a second PCR of about 6 to 12 cycles. TCRdb redid the calling of the 5' RACE reads with MiXCR, one entry per CDR3 protein. The table shows about 640,000 distinct CDR3 sequences, with approximately 59% occurring only once. Isolation yielded PBMCs, at least 6.5 million per sample, in every case. The chain uses TRBV4-1 and TRBJ2-1, with 14 bases aligning to TRBD2. Source material: blood. The clonotype originates from a man aged 55 to 69 in good health. CDR3 bases: TGCGCCAGCACCCTAGACCGACTAGCGGGGGGGCGGGAGCAGTTCTTC. Its protein product is CASTLDRLAGGREQFF.